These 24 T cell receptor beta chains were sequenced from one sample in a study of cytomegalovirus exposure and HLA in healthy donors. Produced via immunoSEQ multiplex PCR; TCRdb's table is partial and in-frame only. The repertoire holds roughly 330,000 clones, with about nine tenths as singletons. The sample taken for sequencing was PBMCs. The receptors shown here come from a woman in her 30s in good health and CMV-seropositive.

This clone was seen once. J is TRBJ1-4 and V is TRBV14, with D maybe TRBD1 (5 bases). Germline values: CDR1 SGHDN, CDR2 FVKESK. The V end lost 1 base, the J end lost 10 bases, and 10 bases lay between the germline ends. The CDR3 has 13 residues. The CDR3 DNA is TGTGCCAGCAGCCAAGTAACTGGGGGAAAACTGTTTTTT. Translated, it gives CASSQVTGGKLFF. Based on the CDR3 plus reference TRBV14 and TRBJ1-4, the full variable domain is EAGVTQFPSHSVIEKGQTVTLRCDPISGHDNLYWYRRVMGKEIKFLLHFVKESKQDESGMPNNRFLAERTGGTYSTLKVQPAELEDSGVYFCASSQVTGGKLFFGSGTQLSVL.

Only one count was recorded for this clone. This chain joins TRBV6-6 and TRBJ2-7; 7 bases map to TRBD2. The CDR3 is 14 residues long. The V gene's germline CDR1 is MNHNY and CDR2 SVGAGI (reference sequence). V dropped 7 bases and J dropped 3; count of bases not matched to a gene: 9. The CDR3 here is CASTPLATSYEQYF. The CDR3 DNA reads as TGTGCCAGCACCCCACTAGCGACCAGCTACGAGCAGTACTTC.

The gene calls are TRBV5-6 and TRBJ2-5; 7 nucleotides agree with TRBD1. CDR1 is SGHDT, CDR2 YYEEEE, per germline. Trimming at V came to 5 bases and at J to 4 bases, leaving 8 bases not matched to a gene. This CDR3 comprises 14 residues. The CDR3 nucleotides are TGTGCCAGCAGTCCTACAGGGGCGAGAGAGACCCAGTACTTC. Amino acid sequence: CASSPTGARETQYF.

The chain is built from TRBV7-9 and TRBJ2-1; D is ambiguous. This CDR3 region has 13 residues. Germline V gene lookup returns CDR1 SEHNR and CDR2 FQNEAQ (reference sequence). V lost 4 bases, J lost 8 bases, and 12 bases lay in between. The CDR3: CASSSLGHDEQFF. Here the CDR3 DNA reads TGTGCCAGCAGCTCCCTCGGGCACGATGAGCAGTTCTTC.

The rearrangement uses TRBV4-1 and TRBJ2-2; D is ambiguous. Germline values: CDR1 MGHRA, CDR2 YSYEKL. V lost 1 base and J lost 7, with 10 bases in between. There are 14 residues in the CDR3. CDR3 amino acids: CASSQGTGYGELFF. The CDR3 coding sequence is TGCGCCAGCAGCCAAGGGACCGGGTACGGGGAGCTGTTTTTT.

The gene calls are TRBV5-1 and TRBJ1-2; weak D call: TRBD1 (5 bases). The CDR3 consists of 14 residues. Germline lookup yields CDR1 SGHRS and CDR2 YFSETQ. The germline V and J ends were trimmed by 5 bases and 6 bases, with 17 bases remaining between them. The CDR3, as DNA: TGCGCCAGCAGTCTTGCTTTAGGGGAGGATGGCTACACCTTC. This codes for CASSLALGEDGYTF.

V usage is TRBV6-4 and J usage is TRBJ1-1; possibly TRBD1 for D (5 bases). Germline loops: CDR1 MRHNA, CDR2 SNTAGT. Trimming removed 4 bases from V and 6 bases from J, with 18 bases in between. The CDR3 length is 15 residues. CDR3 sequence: CASSALPGQGAEAFF. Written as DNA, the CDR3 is TGTGCCAGCAGTGCCCTCCCAGGGCAGGGCGCTGAAGCTTTCTTT.

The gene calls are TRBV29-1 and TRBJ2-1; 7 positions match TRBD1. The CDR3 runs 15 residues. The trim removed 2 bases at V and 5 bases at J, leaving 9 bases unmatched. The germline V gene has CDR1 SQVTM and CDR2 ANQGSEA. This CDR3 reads CSVETARGFNNEQFF. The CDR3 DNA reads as TGCAGCGTTGAAACGGCCAGGGGGTTCAACAATGAGCAGTTCTTC.

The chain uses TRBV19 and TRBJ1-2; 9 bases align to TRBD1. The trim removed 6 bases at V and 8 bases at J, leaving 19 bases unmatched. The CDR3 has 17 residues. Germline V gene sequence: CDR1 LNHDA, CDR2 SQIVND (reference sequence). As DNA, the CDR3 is TGTGCCAGTAGCCGCGGACCCCGGGACAGGGATTCATTGGGCTACACCTTC. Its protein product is CASSRGPRDRDSLGYTF.

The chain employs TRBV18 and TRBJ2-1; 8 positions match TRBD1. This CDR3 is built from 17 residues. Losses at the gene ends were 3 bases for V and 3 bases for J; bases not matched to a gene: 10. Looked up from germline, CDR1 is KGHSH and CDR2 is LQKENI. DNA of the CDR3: TGTGCCAGCTCACCGCGGATGACTACAGGGGGCTACAATGAGCAGTTCTTC. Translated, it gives CASSPRMTTGGYNEQFF.

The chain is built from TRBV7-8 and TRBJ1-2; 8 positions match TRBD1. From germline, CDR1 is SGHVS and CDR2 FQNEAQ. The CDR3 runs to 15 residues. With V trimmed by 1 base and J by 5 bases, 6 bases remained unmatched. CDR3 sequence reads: CASSLGRTGYYGYTF. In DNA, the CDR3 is TGTGCCAGCAGCTTAGGAAGGACAGGGTATTATGGCTACACCTTC.

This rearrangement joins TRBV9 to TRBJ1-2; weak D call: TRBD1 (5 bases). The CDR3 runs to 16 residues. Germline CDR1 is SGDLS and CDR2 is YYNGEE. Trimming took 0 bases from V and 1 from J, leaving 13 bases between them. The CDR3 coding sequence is TGTGCCAGCAGCGTAGCTGACAGACCAAATAACTATGGCTACACCTTC. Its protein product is CASSVADRPNNYGYTF.

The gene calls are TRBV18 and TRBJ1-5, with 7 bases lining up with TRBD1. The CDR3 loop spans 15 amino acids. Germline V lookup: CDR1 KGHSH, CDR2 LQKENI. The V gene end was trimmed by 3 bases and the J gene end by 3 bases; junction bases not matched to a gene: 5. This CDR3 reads CASSPPGQHNQPQHF. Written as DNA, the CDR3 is TGTGCCAGCTCACCGCCGGGACAGCACAATCAGCCCCAGCATTTT.

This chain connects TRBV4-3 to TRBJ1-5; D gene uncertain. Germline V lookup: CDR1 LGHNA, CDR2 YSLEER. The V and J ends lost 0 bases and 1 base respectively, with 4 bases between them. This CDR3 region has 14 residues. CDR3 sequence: CASSQDASNQPQHF. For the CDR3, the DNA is TGCGCCAGCAGCCAAGATGCCAGCAATCAGCCCCAGCATTTT.

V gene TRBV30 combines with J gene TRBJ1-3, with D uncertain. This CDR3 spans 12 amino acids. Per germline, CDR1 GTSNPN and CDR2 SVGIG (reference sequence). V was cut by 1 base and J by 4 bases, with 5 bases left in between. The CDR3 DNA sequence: TGTGCCTGGAGTGGAAACGGAAACACCATATATTTT. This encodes CAWSGNGNTIYF.

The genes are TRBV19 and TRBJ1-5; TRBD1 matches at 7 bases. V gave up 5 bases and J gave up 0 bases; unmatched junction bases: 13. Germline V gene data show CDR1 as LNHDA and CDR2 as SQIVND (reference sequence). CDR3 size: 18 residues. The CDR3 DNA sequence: TGTGCCAGTAGTCCGCCGGGACAGCCGTCATATAGCAATCAGCCCCAGCATTTT. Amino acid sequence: CASSPPGQPSYSNQPQHF.

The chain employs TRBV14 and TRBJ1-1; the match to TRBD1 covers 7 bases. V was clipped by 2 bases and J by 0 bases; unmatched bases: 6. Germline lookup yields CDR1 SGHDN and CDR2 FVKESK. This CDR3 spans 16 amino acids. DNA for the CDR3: TGTGCCAGCAGCCAAAGCAGGGGGACCATGAACACTGAAGCTTTCTTT. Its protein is CASSQSRGTMNTEAFF.

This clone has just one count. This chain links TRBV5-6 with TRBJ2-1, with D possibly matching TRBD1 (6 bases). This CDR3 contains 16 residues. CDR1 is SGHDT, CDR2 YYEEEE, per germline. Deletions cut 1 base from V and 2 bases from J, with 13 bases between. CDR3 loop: CASSLWVGATYNEQFF. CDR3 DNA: TGTGCCAGCAGCTTGTGGGTGGGGGCCACCTACAATGAGCAGTTCTTC.

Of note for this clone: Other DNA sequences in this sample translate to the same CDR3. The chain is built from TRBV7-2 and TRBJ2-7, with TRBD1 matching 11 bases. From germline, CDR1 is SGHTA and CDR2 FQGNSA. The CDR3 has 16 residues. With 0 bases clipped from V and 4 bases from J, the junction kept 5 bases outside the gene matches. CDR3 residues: CASSLAGQGASYEQYF. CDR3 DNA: TGTGCCAGCAGCTTAGCCGGACAGGGGGCGTCGTACGAGCAGTACTTC.

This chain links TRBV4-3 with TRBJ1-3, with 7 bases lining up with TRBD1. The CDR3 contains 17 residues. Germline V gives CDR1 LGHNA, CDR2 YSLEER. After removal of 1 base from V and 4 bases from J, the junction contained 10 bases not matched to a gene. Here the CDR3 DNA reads TGCGCCAGCAGCCAAGGAGTTGAGGGGGCGCGGGGAAACACCATATATTTT. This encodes CASSQGVEGARGNTIYF.

CDR3 amino acids: CSVQGWTGELFF. As DNA, the CDR3 is TGCAGCGTACAGGGGTGGACCGGGGAGCTGTTTTTT. V is TRBV29-1 and J is TRBJ2-2; TRBD1 matches at 7 bases. CDR1 and CDR2 (germline): SQVTM, ANQGSEA. This CDR3 has 12 residues. J was trimmed by 5 bases and V by 6 bases; bases with no gene match: 3.

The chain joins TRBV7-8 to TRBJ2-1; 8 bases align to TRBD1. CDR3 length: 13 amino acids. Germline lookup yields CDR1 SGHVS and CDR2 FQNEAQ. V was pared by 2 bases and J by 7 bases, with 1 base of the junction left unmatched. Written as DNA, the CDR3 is TGTGCCAGCAGCTTACAGGGGGCAAATGAGCAGTTCTTC. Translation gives CASSLQGANEQFF.

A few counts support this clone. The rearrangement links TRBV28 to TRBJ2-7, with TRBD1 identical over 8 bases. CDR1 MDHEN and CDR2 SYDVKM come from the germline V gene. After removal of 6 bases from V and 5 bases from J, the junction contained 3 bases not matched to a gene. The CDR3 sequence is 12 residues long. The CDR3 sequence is CASRGQDHEQYF. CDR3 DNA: TGTGCCAGCAGGGGACAGGACCACGAGCAGTACTTC. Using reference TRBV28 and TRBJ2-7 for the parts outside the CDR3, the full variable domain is DVKVTQSSRYLVKRTGEKVFLECVQDMDHENMFWYRQDPGLGLRLIYFSYDVKMKEKGDIPEGYSVSREKKERFSLILESASTNQTSMYLCASRGQDHEQYFGPGTRLTVT.

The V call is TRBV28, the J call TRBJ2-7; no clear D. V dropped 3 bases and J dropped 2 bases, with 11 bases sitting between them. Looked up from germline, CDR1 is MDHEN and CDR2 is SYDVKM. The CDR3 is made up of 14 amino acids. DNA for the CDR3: TGTGCCAGCAGTTTTCGCCCCATGCCCTACGAGCAGTACTTC. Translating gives CASSFRPMPYEQYF.